Below are 9 T cell receptor beta chains sequenced from a single sample in a study of T cell clones after liver transplantation. The method was immunoSEQ multiplex PCR; TCRdb's version includes in-frame clones alone and lacks a portion of them. The sample has fewer than 45,000 clones, around 83% seen once; the top ten hold almost 2.5%. The input for sequencing was CD4+ T cells from blood, taken 24 months after liver transplant. The source of these receptors is a human patient who received a liver transplant. Some T cells could come from the graft donor.

The chain uses TRBV5-1 and TRBJ1-4; the match to TRBD1 covers 7 bases. The CDR3 runs to 14 residues. V lost 1 base, J lost 6 bases, and 3 bases stayed unmatched. Germline V gives CDR1 SGHRS, CDR2 YFSETQ. CDR3 DNA sequence: TGCGCCAGCAGCTTGACTGGGACAGATGAAAAACTGTTTTTT. Its protein product is CASSLTGTDEKLFF.

This chain joins TRBV18 and TRBJ1-1; TRBD1 might be the D (6 bases). This CDR3 spans 15 amino acids. Germline assignment: CDR1 KGHSH and CDR2 LQKENI. V dropped 5 bases and J dropped 4 bases, with 17 bases sitting between them. The DNA of the CDR3 is TGTGCCAGCTCAGGCCGGGACATTTTGTTCACTGAAGCTTTCTTT. Protein sequence: CASSGRDILFTEAFF.

The chain carries TRBV9 and TRBJ2-3, with D unclear. With 0 bases removed from V and 4 bases from J, the gap between germline ends came to 12 bases. Germline CDR1 and CDR2: SGDLS and YYNGEE. The CDR3 runs 15 residues. The CDR3 is CASSVDQQAADTQYF. Written as DNA, the CDR3 is TGTGCCAGCAGCGTAGATCAGCAGGCGGCAGATACGCAGTATTTT. Together with reference TRBV9 and TRBJ2-3, the CDR3 gives the full variable domain: DSGVTQTPKHLITATGQRVTLRCSPRSGDLSVYWYQQSLDQGLQFLIQYYNGEERAKGNILERFSAQQFPDLHSELNLSSLELGDSALYFCASSVDQQAADTQYFGPGTRLTVL.

This chain joins TRBV19 and TRBJ1-2, with 7 nucleotides matching TRBD1. CDR1 LNHDA and CDR2 SQIVND come from the germline V gene (reference sequence). This CDR3 region has 16 residues. V was clipped by 3 bases and J by 4 bases; unmatched bases: 11. The chain's CDR3 is CASSMTIRQGAYGYTF. CDR3 bases: TGTGCCAGTAGTATGACGATTCGACAGGGCGCCTATGGCTACACCTTC.

V gene TRBV15 combines with J gene TRBJ2-1; TRBD2 matches at 7 bases. CDR1 and CDR2 from the germline V gene are LNHNV and YYDKDF (reference sequence). There are 14 residues in the CDR3. V lost 8 bases and J lost 8; bases outside the gene matches: 12. The CDR3 region is CATGAPGGGDEQFF. CDR3 nucleotides: TGTGCCACCGGTGCCCCGGGAGGTGGGGATGAGCAGTTCTTC.

The V call is TRBV18, the J call TRBJ1-6; D is undetermined. Germline V gene sequence: CDR1 KGHSH, CDR2 LQKENI. The CDR3 contains 16 residues. Trimming cost V 3 bases and J 0 bases, with 9 bases left between them. The CDR3 sequence: CASSPRVGSYNSPLHF. The CDR3 nucleotides read TGTGCCAGCTCACCCCGCGTTGGCTCCTATAATTCACCCCTCCACTTT.

The chain links TRBV6-1 to TRBJ2-7; either TRBD1 or TRBD2 may supply D (6 bases each). The germline CDR1 and CDR2 sequences are MNHNS and SASEGT. V was pared by 6 bases and J by 2 bases, with 11 bases between. The CDR3 loop spans 13 amino acids. CDR3 sequence (DNA): TGTGCCAGCAGGTTGAGGGGGGCCTACGAGCAGTACTTC. Protein product: CASRLRGAYEQYF.

The chain couples TRBV28 to TRBJ2-5; D possibly uses TRBD1 or TRBD2 (5 bases each). This CDR3 has 15 amino acids. Between the trimmed V and J ends, which lost 5 bases and 5 bases, there was a span of 18 bases. Germline V CDR1 and CDR2: MDHEN, SYDVKM. DNA of the CDR3: TGTGCCAGCAGTCCGGGACCACAGGCCCGGGAGACCCAGTACTTC. Translated, it gives CASSPGPQARETQYF.

V and J are TRBV20-1 and TRBJ2-3, with D unclear. V gave up 0 bases and J gave up 6 bases, with 4 bases separating them. From germline, CDR1 is DFQATT and CDR2 SNEGSKA (reference sequence). The CDR3 loop spans 11 amino acids. CDR3 nucleotide sequence: TGCAGTGCTAGAGATTTCGATACGCAGTATTTT. Encoded protein: CSARDFDTQYF.